Detailed here is one T cell receptor beta chain. Its antigen is undetermined. The PCR employed 60 Vbeta primers together with 13 Jbeta primers. Method: immunoSEQ multiplex PCR; TCRdb's copy keeps in-frame clones and lacks some. The profile covers over 150,000 clones, with more than 70% appearing a single time and roughly 0.38% taken by the ten largest. The CDR3 sequence is 12 residues long. The germline V and J ends were trimmed by 7 bases and 4 bases, with 11 bases remaining between them. Germline CDR1 and CDR2: SNHLY and FYNNEI. Donors had nominal health at sampling but likely had unrecorded immune exposures. The data stem from a study of cytomegalovirus exposure and HLA in healthy donors. Study-wide results and caveats: In an earlier analysis, most TCR beta V segments were productive about 87% or about 30% of the time. Researchers reported in a later analysis that common viral pathogens appeared linked to several top clusters.

The sample consisted of PBMCs. The source of this sequence is a boy aged 2 to 10 in good health and CMV-seronegative. This chain joins TRBV2 and TRBJ2-7; tentatively, D is TRBD1 (6 bases). The CDR3 reads CASNGQSYEQYF. In DNA form, the CDR3 reads TGTGCCAGCAATGGACAGAGTTACGAGCAGTACTTC.